This TCR beta chain was recorded in a study of blood T cells in healthy people across ages. It was with a sample-barcoded 5' primer and a J-beta primer mix that a second PCR of about 7 to 12 cycles was run. Each CDR3 protein is one row after TCRdb ran MiXCR on the 5' RACE reads. Here the sample spans about 640,000 distinct CDR3 sequences, around three fifths being singletons. Deletions cut 0 bases from V and 8 bases from J, with 11 bases between. Germline V lookup: CDR1 SGHKS, CDR2 YYEKEE (reference sequence). The CDR3 is 13 amino acids. Study-level results: Underestimates were what the diversity estimates from one million T cells were considered to be. Comparison with aged donors showed that long-lived donors had more naive CD4+ cells and higher diversity.

Comments on this clonotype: The target antigen is unknown.

The material sequenced was blood. This receptor was taken from a man in his 60s in good health. The gene calls are TRBV5-5 and TRBJ1-2; D not certain. The CDR3 bases are TGTGCCAGCAGCTTGGGGCACTCAAGGGGCTACACCTTC. It translates to CASSLGHSRGYTF.